These 6 T cell receptor beta chains were sequenced from one sample in a study of spatial heterogeneity in lung cancer. The time point was: blood at routine non-recurrence follow-up after resection. TCRdb independently ran MiXCR on the 5' RACE reads; one entry per CDR3 protein. The sample lists 200 or so distinct CDR3 sequences; 45% to 60% were seen once. This sample comprised PBMCs, obtained at follow-up. The receptors stem from a female donor with early-stage non-small cell lung cancer.

Note on this clonotype: This beta chain was picked up by a library intended for alpha chains and is off target, so its count carries little meaning. The CDR3 DNA is TGTGCCAGTAGTCCACCGGGGAGGCACGAGCAGTACTTC. It specifies CASSPPGRHEQYF. The rearrangement links TRBV19 to TRBJ2-7; tentatively, D is TRBD2 (6 bases). V dropped 5 bases and J dropped 5 bases, with 13 bases sitting between them. CDR1 is LNHDA, CDR2 SQIVND, per germline (reference sequence). The CDR3 length is 13 residues.

In regard to this clonotype: The library was prepared for alpha chains; this beta chain is a stray read, so its frequency means little. The V call is TRBV5-1, the J call TRBJ2-3; D gene uncertain. V was cut by 0 bases and J by 5 bases, with 10 bases left in between. Germline V gives CDR1 SGHRS, CDR2 YFSETQ. There are 14 residues in the CDR3. The CDR3 reads CASSLGQAGDTQYF. CDR3 DNA: TGCGCCAGCAGCTTGGGGCAGGCAGGAGATACGCAGTATTTT.

To note about this clonotype: For a library built for alpha chains, this beta chain is a stray read; little rests on its size. The rearrangement joins TRBV30 to TRBJ2-7; D not certain. V was pared by 2 bases and J by 7 bases, with 12 bases between. This CDR3 contains 12 residues. From germline, CDR1 is GTSNPN and CDR2 SVGIG (reference sequence). This chain's CDR3 is CAWSPPAREQYF. DNA of the CDR3: TGTGCCTGGAGTCCCCCCGCGCGGGAGCAGTACTTC.

As regards this clonotype: Within a library made for alpha chains, this beta chain is off target, and its count is uninformative. The rearrangement uses TRBV28 and TRBJ2-7, with 9 bases fitting TRBD1. Unmatched junction bases numbered 6, after V lost 0 bases and J lost 0 bases. Per germline, CDR1 MDHEN and CDR2 SYDVKM. The CDR3 is 17 amino acids. CDR3 coding DNA: TGTGCCAGCAGTTTATGGGGACAGGGTAGGGCCTCCTACGAGCAGTACTTC. Translating gives CASSLWGQGRASYEQYF. The variable domain in full, with the rest retrieved from reference TRBV28 and TRBJ2-7, is DVKVTQSSRYLVKRTGEKVFLECVQDMDHENMFWYRQDPGLGLRLIYFSYDVKMKEKGDIPEGYSVSREKKERFSLILESASTNQTSMYLCASSLWGQGRASYEQYFGPGTRLTVT.

About this clonotype: Because this beta chain is a stray read in a library intended to capture alpha chains, its abundance should not be given much weight. This rearrangement joins TRBV27 to TRBJ2-7; D not certain. The germline V gene encodes CDR1 MNHEY and CDR2 SMNVEV (reference sequence). Between the trimmed V and J ends, which lost 0 bases and 3 bases, there was a span of 6 bases. The CDR3 contains 13 residues. The DNA of the CDR3 is TGTGCCAGCAGTTTATCCGCCTACTACGAGCAGTACTTC. Translating gives CASSLSAYYEQYF.

The sample holds a few counts of this clonotype. In a library made to pick up alpha chains, this beta chain is a stray read with a size that means little. The chain combines TRBV12-3 or TRBV12-4 with TRBJ1-1; D unresolved. The CDR3 length is 14 residues. V lost 6 bases and J lost 6, with 17 bases in between. The CDR3 sequence is CASSLGYRRAEAFF. Here the CDR3 DNA reads TGTGCCAGCAGCCTGGGCTACAGAAGGGCTGAAGCTTTCTTT.